This record concerns one T cell receptor (beta chain) sequence. What it recognizes is unknown. The sample originates from a study of cytomegalovirus exposure and HLA in healthy donors. Study-wide results and caveats: First-cohort TCR clusters were later found to tend to co-occur in the 120 or so validation repertoires. Across donors, most TCRs were seen rarely, yet some public ones were widespread.

The CDR3 runs 13 residues. The germline CDR1 and CDR2 sequences are SGHTA and FQGNSA. V lost 3 bases and J 1 base, leaving 5 bases between the germline ends. Method: immunoSEQ multiplex PCR; TCRdb's copy keeps in-frame clones and lacks some. Altogether 200,000 to 300,000 clones are present, less than 95% being singletons, with the ten largest covering roughly 3%. The V call is TRBV7-2, the J call TRBJ2-3, with unresolved D. The source of this sequence is a woman aged 30 to 39 in good health and CMV-seronegative. Sequencing was done on a sample of PBMCs. The CDR3 reads CASSFDRTDTQYF. As DNA, the CDR3 is TGTGCCAGCAGCTTTGACCGCACAGATACGCAGTATTTT. Full variable domain (outside the CDR3, taken from reference TRBV7-2 and TRBJ2-3): GAGVSQSPSNKVTEKGKDVELRCDPISGHTALYWYRQSLGQGLEFLIYFQGNSAPDKSGLPSDRFSAERTGGSVSTLTIQRTQQEDSAVYLCASSFDRTDTQYFGPGTRLTVL.